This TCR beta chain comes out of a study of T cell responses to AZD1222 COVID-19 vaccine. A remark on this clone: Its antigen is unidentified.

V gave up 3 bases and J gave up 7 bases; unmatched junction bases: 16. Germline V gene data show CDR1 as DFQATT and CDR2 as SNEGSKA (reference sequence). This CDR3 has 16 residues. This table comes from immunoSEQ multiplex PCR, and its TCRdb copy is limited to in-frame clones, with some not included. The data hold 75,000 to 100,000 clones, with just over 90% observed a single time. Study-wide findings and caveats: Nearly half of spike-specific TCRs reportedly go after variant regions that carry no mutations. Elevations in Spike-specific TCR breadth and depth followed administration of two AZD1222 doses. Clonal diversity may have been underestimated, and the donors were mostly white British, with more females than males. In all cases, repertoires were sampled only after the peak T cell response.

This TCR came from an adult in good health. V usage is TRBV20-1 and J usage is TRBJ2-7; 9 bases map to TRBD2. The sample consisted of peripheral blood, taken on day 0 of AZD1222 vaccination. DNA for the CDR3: TGCAGTGCTAGTTTGTTCTCGACTAGCGGATCGGGTGAGCAGTACTTC. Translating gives CSASLFSTSGSGEQYF.